One and the same sample provided the 17 T cell receptor beta chains below, sequenced in a study of blood T cell repertoires in COVID-19. The table came from immunoSEQ multiplex PCR; TCRdb's copy has only in-frame clones and leaves some out. The sample contains almost 500,000 clones, more than 85% of which appear only once. The specimen was PBMCs or T cells enriched from blood (not recorded which). The receptors stem from a woman aged 60 to 75 who had recovered from COVID-19.

The J gene is TRBJ2-7, the V gene TRBV7-2; TRBD2 matches 8 bases. The CDR3 is 15 amino acids. Germline V lookup: CDR1 SGHTA, CDR2 FQGNSA. Trimming took 3 bases from V and 4 from J; bases not matched to a gene: 8. The CDR3 DNA reads TGTGCCAGCAGCTTTGGTCCCGGCGGGGGGTACGAGCAGTACGTC. It specifies CASSFGPGGGYEQYV.

The chain has TRBV2 and TRBJ2-7; no reliable D call. The V end was cut by 2 bases, the J end by 0 bases, with 11 bases between. Germline CDR1 SNHLY, CDR2 FYNNEI. This CDR3 is 15 amino acids long. CDR3 residues: CASSELSFPSYEQYF. The CDR3 DNA sequence: TGTGCCAGCAGTGAATTAAGCTTCCCCTCCTACGAGCAGTACTTC.

CDR3 sequence: CASSLGQGGYNEQFF. In DNA form, the CDR3 reads TGTGCCAGCAGCTTAGGACAGGGGGGATACAATGAGCAGTTCTTC. The gene calls are TRBV7-9 and TRBJ2-1, with 9 bases aligning to TRBD1. J gave up 4 bases and V 1 base, and 2 bases lay outside the gene matches. Germline V CDR1 and CDR2: SEHNR, FQNEAQ (reference sequence). This CDR3 contains 15 residues.

The CDR3 DNA reads TGTGCCAGCAGTCTGGGACAGGGGACTAATGAAAAACTGTTTTTT. This sequence encodes CASSLGQGTNEKLFF. This rearrangement joins TRBV27 to TRBJ1-4, with 10 nucleotides matching TRBD1. The CDR3 is 15 amino acids. Per the germline V gene, CDR1 is MNHEY and CDR2 is SMNVEV (reference sequence). V was clipped by 5 bases and J by 2 bases; unmatched bases: 2. The full variable domain, rest sourced from reference TRBV27 and TRBJ1-4, is EAQVTQNPRYLITVTGKKLTVTCSQNMNHEYMSWYRQDPGLGLRQIYYSMNVEVTDKGDVPEGYKVSRKEKRNFPLILESPSPNQTSLYFCASSLGQGTNEKLFFGSGTQLSVL.

The chain uses TRBV30 and TRBJ2-5, with 9 bases lining up with TRBD1. CDR3 size: 16 residues. V gave up 2 bases and J gave up 1 base; unmatched junction bases: 8. Germline-derived CDR1 and CDR2 are GTSNPN and SVGIG (reference sequence). CDR3 residues: CAWSWGGTGSQETQYF. In nucleotides, the CDR3 is TGTGCCTGGAGTTGGGGGGGGACAGGGAGCCAAGAGACCCAGTACTTC.

This chain joins TRBV6-1 and TRBJ1-6; D is undetermined. Germline V gene lookup returns CDR1 MNHNS and CDR2 SASEGT. CDR3 size: 14 residues. The V gene lost 1 base and the J gene lost 5 bases, with 6 bases spanning the gap. The DNA for the CDR3 is TGTGCCAGCAGTGAAGGCGTTAATAATTCACCCCTCCACTTT. Translating gives CASSEGVNNSPLHF.

The chain uses TRBV5-1 and TRBJ2-5; perhaps TRBD2 as D (6 bases). CDR3 length: 14 amino acids. V lost 2 bases, J lost 2 bases, and 10 bases lay in between. CDR1 and CDR2 (germline): SGHRS, YFSETQ. The CDR3 sequence is CASSFNGGQETQYF. The CDR3 DNA is TGCGCCAGCAGCTTTAACGGGGGACAAGAGACCCAGTACTTC.

V is TRBV5-4 and J is TRBJ1-2, with a weak D call TRBD1 (5 bases). Looked up from germline, CDR1 is SGHNT and CDR2 is YYREEE (reference sequence). The ends were cut back, 0 bases at V and 7 bases at J, with 19 bases in the middle. The CDR3 consists of 16 residues. The CDR3 nucleotides read TGTGCCAGCAGCTTGGCCTCGGGGGGACTCACTATTGGCTACACCTTC. Translation gives CASSLASGGLTIGYTF.

J is TRBJ1-2 and V is TRBV5-1, with 7 positions matching TRBD1. V was pared by 4 bases and J by 2 bases, with 8 bases of the junction left unmatched. This CDR3 is built from 15 residues. Germline V gives CDR1 SGHRS, CDR2 YFSETQ. DNA of the CDR3: TGCGCCAGCAGCCCCGGGGACAGAGACAACTATGGCTACACCTTC. Translated: CASSPGDRDNYGYTF.

The V and J genes are TRBV2 and TRBJ1-5, with 11 bases matching TRBD1. V trimming: 10 bases; J trimming: 2 bases; junction bases outside the gene matches: 7. Looked up from germline, CDR1 is SNHLY and CDR2 is FYNNEI. This CDR3 contains 15 residues. The CDR3 is CATSGQGAGNQPQHF. In DNA form, the CDR3 reads TGTGCCACCTCCGGACAGGGGGCGGGCAATCAGCCCCAGCATTTT.

This clone has just one count. The chain employs TRBV19 and TRBJ2-7; maybe TRBD1 (5 bases). CDR1 is LNHDA and CDR2 is SQIVND in the germline V gene (reference sequence). The CDR3 covers 13 residues. The ends were cut back, 1 base at V and 5 bases at J, with 9 bases in the middle. The CDR3, as DNA: TGTGCCAGTAGTATAGCCCTAGGGGACGAGCAGTACGTC. Its protein is CASSIALGDEQYV.

This sequence joins TRBV7-8 and TRBJ1-5; D is uncertain. Germline CDR1 is SGHVS and CDR2 is FQNEAQ. The CDR3 is 16 amino acids. Trimming stripped 5 bases from V and 3 bases from J, with 17 bases between. The DNA of the CDR3 is TGTGCCAGCAGCAGAAGGAGCCTAGATTTCAATCAGCCCCAGCATTTT. Translation gives CASSRRSLDFNQPQHF.

The gene calls are TRBV12-3 or TRBV12-4 and TRBJ1-2; D is uncertain. V was trimmed by 5 bases and J by 8 bases, leaving 6 bases between them. The length of the CDR3 is 10 residues. The DNA of the CDR3 is TGTGCCAGCAGTCTAAAGGGCTACACCTTC. Amino acids: CASSLKGYTF.

The chain couples TRBV9 to TRBJ2-1; tentative D call: TRBD2 (6 bases). The germline gives CDR1 SGDLS, CDR2 YYNGEE. The CDR3 length is 16 residues. V was cut by 0 bases and J by 2 bases, with 12 bases left in between. This CDR3 reads CASSVGRGDPYNEQFF. CDR3 in DNA: TGTGCCAGCAGCGTAGGGCGGGGAGACCCCTACAATGAGCAGTTCTTC.

This clone was detected once. The chain joins TRBV5-4 to TRBJ2-5; TRBD2 might be the D (6 bases). Trimming pared 2 bases from V and 1 base from J, leaving 18 bases between. This CDR3 is built from 17 residues. The V gene's germline CDR1 is SGHNT and CDR2 YYREEE (reference sequence). CDR3 nucleotide sequence: TGTGCCAGCAGCTTAGCCCCGGCCGGGACTTTCCAAGAGACCCAGTACTTC. Encoded protein: CASSLAPAGTFQETQYF.

This chain links TRBV12-5 with TRBJ2-7; tentatively, D is TRBD1 (6 bases). Germline-derived CDR1 and CDR2 are LGHNT and FRNRAP. The CDR3 consists of 14 residues. V lost 6 bases and J lost 2, with 14 bases in between. CDR3 nucleotides: TGTGCTAGTGGCCTATCGACAGGACCCTACGAGCAGTACTTC. Residues: CASGLSTGPYEQYF. Using reference TRBV12-5 and TRBJ2-7 for the parts outside the CDR3, the full variable domain is DARVTQTPRHKVTEMGQEVTMRCQPILGHNTVFWYRQTMMQGLELLAYFRNRAPLDDSGMPKDRFSAEMPDATLATLKIQPSEPRDSAVYFCASGLSTGPYEQYFGPGTRLTVT.

This clone was observed once. The chain links TRBV7-8 to TRBJ2-5, with D possibly being TRBD2 (6 bases). V was pared by 2 bases and J by 5 bases, with 21 bases between. The CDR3 is 17 amino acids. Germline CDR1 reads SGHVS; CDR2 reads FQNEAQ. The CDR3 loop is CASSLRLPGEFRETQYF. CDR3 bases: TGTGCCAGCAGCTTAAGGCTCCCGGGGGAATTCAGGGAGACCCAGTACTTC.